This paragraph covers one TCR beta chain sequence. The trim removed 6 bases at V and 4 bases at J, leaving 6 bases unmatched. The germline CDR1 and CDR2 sequences are WNHNN and SYGVQD (reference sequence). The CDR3 length is 15 residues. Per the original data handling: Using reference gene primer amplification, nucleated cell counts were estimated. This table comes from immunoSEQ multiplex PCR, and its TCRdb copy is limited to in-frame clones, with some not included. V, J and clone size reflect that table, while D and trimming were determined from the DNA. The sample has approximately 150,000 clones; about four fifths are singletons. The sample belongs to a study of blood T cell repertoires in COVID-19. Whole-study context: COVID-19 samples from acute and convalescent phases originated in the United States, Italy and Spain. Nucleic acid was either cDNA or gDNA, and it came from T cells, B-cell-depleted T cells, or PBMCs.

The sample taken for sequencing was peripheral blood. The chain joins TRBV10-1 to TRBJ2-2; 9 bases align to TRBD1. This TCR was recovered from a man aged 55 to 70 with active or convalescent COVID-19. CDR3 sequence (DNA): TGCGCCAGCAGCAGGGGGACAGGGCTCACCGGGGAGCTGTTTTTT. Translating it yields CASSRGTGLTGELFF.